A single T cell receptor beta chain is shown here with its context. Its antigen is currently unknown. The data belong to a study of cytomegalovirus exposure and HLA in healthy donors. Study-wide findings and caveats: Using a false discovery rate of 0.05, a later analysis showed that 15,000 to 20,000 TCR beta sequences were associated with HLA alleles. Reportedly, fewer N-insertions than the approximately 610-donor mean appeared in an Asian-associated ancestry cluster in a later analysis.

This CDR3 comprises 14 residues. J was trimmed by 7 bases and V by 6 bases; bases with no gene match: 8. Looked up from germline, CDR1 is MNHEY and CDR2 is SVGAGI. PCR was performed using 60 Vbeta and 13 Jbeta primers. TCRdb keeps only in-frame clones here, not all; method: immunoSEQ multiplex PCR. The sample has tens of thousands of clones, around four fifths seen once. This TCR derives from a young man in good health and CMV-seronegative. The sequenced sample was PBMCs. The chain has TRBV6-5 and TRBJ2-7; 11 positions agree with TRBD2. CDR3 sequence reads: CASRAPSGRLEQYF. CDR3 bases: TGTGCCAGCAGAGCCCCTAGCGGGAGGTTAGAGCAGTACTTC.